This T cell receptor (beta chain) derives from a study of T-cell memory formation after mild COVID-19 (dated by TCRdb to the early 2020s). Turning to the overall study: TCR sequence clusters from the two donors were found to be largely donor specific. In a couple of donors, T-cell clones that expanded and contracted after mild COVID-19 were tracked by sequencing TCRalpha and TCRbeta repertoires over time. Two young, previously healthy adult volunteers, one female and one male, were included in the cohort. General conclusions and limits of the study: Contracting CD4+ clones were found mainly in CM and EM memory subsets, while CD8+ clones were enriched in EMRA. Only two mild cases were covered in the study, and larger cohorts including severe cases with pre-infection samples were considered necessary. Clones contracting from day 15 to 85 had balanced CD4/CD8 phenotypes, while a second wave expanding from day 15 to 37 was biased towards CD4+. Some responding clones were found in pre-infection memory, which suggests that pre-existing cross-reactive memory T cells took part in the SARS-CoV-2 response. Whether the second-wave clones peaking on day 37 were SARS-CoV-2 specific was not confirmed.

Ficoll-Paque density gradient centrifugation was used to isolate PBMCs. Data came from an Illumina NovaSeq 6000. TCRalpha and TCRbeta cDNA libraries were built by 5'RACE with constant-segment primers, adding sample barcodes and unique molecular identifiers. RNA was extracted from every sample with Trizol reagent. The libraries were amplified in two PCR steps, and the second step added a second sample barcode and Illumina TruSeq adapters. Libraries were sequenced on an Illumina NovaSeq with 2 x 150 bp paired-end reads. The authors processed their data as follows. The reads were demultiplexed and collapsed into UMI-guided consensus sequences using migec v1.2.7. Using mixcr v2.1.11, UMI consensuses were aligned to TRA and TRB V and J templates and then assembled into clonotypes. Expanded or contracted clonotypes were those called significant by both edgeR and NoisET, with noise models trained on biological replicates. edgeR calls used a false discovery rate-adjusted p below 0.01 and a log2 fold-change threshold of 1. As an exploratory analysis of dynamics, max-normalized trajectories of the 1000 most abundant clonotypes were examined with PCA combined with hierarchical clustering. Separately sequenced CD4+ and CD8+ repertoires were used to assign the CD4 or CD8 phenotype of responding clones. TCRdb took the public reads, trimmed them with fastp at Q25, ran MiXCR for clone calling and kept in-frame beta chains. Identical CDR3 protein sequences are pooled into one entry, listed with their most common genes and DNA. The authors' filters were not applied to this entry. The sample table holds about 190,000 distinct CDR3 sequences, of which around 19% were seen once. Jointly, the top ten make up 2% to 3% of the sample.

Worth noting for this clonotype: The clone's antigen remains unknown. There are no base qualities to consult, and no much larger clone falls within one base.

In the germline V gene (reference sequence), CDR1 corresponds to DFQATT and CDR2 to SNEGSKA. The trim is 3 bases for V and 5 bases for J, with a gap of 6 bases between the germline ends. Reading from cysteine to phenylalanine, the CDR3 counts 11 amino acids. The retained sequence is limited to the CDR3, 33 bases, with the frame set at the first base. Recombination connected TRBV20-1 to TRBJ2-3, with no D gene named confidently. Material for sequencing was PBMCs or a T cell subset sorted from them (not recorded which). This clonotype originated in an adult woman who had mild COVID-19 (a few samples of this study predate the infection). The sample titles of this study are shuffled in the database, so cell type and time point are left out; the donor was told from shared clones. In nucleotides, the sequence is TGCAGTGCTAGCGTAAGAGATACGCAGTATTTT. Its product reads: CSASVRDTQYF.